Listed below are T cell receptor beta chains from one sample, sequenced in a study of T cells in Graves' hyperthyroidism and ophthalmopathy. TCRdb re-analysed the multiplex PCR reads in MiXCR, keeping a single row per CDR3 protein. The data contain about 610,000 distinct CDR3 sequences, 16% of them singletons. Sequenced sample: blood. These receptors were taken from a woman aged 40 to 55 with Graves' ophthalmopathy. CDR3s include the opening cysteine and the closing phenylalanine or tryptophan. The D gene is left open where the match is weak. Clone size, where shown, is once, few, many, or a class for clones that have expanded.

V gene,clone size,J gene,D gene,CDR3 protein,CDR3 DNA
TRBV6-2/TRBV6-3,-,TRBJ2-3,TRBD2,CASSPTSGRTLPSDTQYF,TGTGCCAGCAGTCCGACTAGCGGGAGGACCCTACCGTCAGATACGCAGTATTTT
TRBV29-1,few,TRBJ1-4,-,CSVEDGTYGNEKLFF,TGCAGCGTTGAAGATGGGACCTACGGGAATGAAAAACTGTTTTTT
TRBV20-1,few,TRBJ2-5,-,CSATDPSPHRTQYF,TGCAGTGCTACCGACCCCTCCCCCCATCGGACCCAGTACTTC
TRBV14,-,TRBJ2-2,-,CASSQQGARNGELFF,TGTGCCAGCAGCCAACAGGGCGCGCGTAACGGGGAGCTGTTTTTT
TRBV12-3/TRBV12-4,once,TRBJ1-5,-,CASSRTREAQHF,TGTGCCAGCAGTAGAACCAGGGAGGCCCAGCATTTT
TRBV4-1,few,TRBJ2-5,-,CASSQGWHGGGARSGEGTQYF,TGCGCCAGCAGCCAAGGTTGGCACGGGGGAGGTGCCCGATCCGGCGAGGGGACCCAGTACTTC
TRBV2,many,TRBJ2-1,TRBD2,CASKGAGPTHEQFF,TGTGCCAGCAAGGGAGCGGGGCCGACCCATGAGCAGTTCTTC
TRBV30,few,TRBJ2-7,TRBD1,CAWGDRTYEQYF,TGTGCCTGGGGGGACAGAACCTACGAGCAGTACTTC
TRBV15,many,TRBJ1-1,-,CATSRDRVARNTEAFF,TGTGCCACCAGCAGAGATCGGGTCGCGAGGAACACTGAAGCTTTCTTT
TRBV7-2,-,TRBJ1-4,-,CASSLQVLNEKLFF,TGTGCCAGCAGCTTACAGGTCCTAAATGAAAAACTGTTTTTT
TRBV28,few,TRBJ1-6,TRBD1,CASSLPTGTNSPLHF,TGTGCCAGCAGTCTACCGACAGGGACTAATTCACCCCTCCACTTT
TRBV12-3/TRBV12-4,many,TRBJ2-5,-,CASSLPGATRQETQYF,TGTGCCAGCAGTTTACCCGGGGCTACCAGACAAGAGACCCAGTACTTC
TRBV2,many,TRBJ2-3,-,CASSESDFFLTDTQYF,TGTGCCAGCAGTGAGTCAGACTTCTTCCTCACAGATACGCAGTATTTT
TRBV18,-,TRBJ2-1,TRBD2,CASSPQSGRTYNEQFF,TGTGCCAGCTCACCACAAAGCGGGAGGACCTACAATGAGCAGTTCTTC
TRBV20-1,-,TRBJ2-5,-,CSARLPQETQYF,TGCAGTGCTAGATTACCCCAAGAGACCCAGTACTTC
TRBV6-1,-,TRBJ2-7,-,CASRPGHSYEQYF,TGTGCCAGCAGGCCCGGCCACTCCTACGAGCAGTACTTC
TRBV12-3/TRBV12-4,many,TRBJ1-4,-,CASSLLQGGTEKLFF,TGTGCCAGCAGTTTATTACAGGGCGGGACTGAAAAACTGTTTTTT
TRBV6-2/TRBV6-3,-,TRBJ2-6,-,CASSRGPSSGANVLTF,TGTGCCAGCTCTAGGGGACCCTCCTCTGGGGCCAACGTCCTGACTTTC
TRBV11-2,many,TRBJ2-3,-,CASSPPPNTRPDTQYF,TGTGCCAGCAGCCCCCCCCCCAACACCCGGCCAGATACGCAGTATTTT
TRBV13,many,TRBJ1-1,-,CASSSDERAEAFF,TGTGCCAGCAGCTCGGACGAGAGGGCTGAAGCTTTCTTT
TRBV7-9,-,TRBJ2-5,-,CASSLGDYGYQETQYF,TGTGCCAGCAGCTTAGGAGACTACGGGTACCAAGAGACCCAGTACTTC
TRBV7-9,-,TRBJ1-3,-,CASSLVAILSGNTIYF,TGTGCCAGCAGCTTAGTGGCGATCCTCTCTGGAAACACCATATATTTT
TRBV9,few,TRBJ2-7,-,CASSVGGDSYEQYF,TGTGCCAGCAGCGTCGGAGGAGACTCCTACGAGCAGTACTTC
TRBV4-1,few,TRBJ1-2,-,CASSQVGEGPGYTF,TGCGCCAGCAGCCAAGTGGGGGAAGGTCCTGGCTACACCTTC
TRBV7-9,many,TRBJ2-7,TRBD1,CASTSSGTGSYEQYF,TGTGCCAGCACCTCCTCGGGGACAGGCTCCTACGAGCAGTACTTC
TRBV15,few,TRBJ2-5,-,CATSRGGTLGGETQYF,TGTGCCACCAGCAGAGGGGGGACACTCGGTGGAGAGACCCAGTACTTC
TRBV5-6,-,TRBJ1-6,-,CASSWRDWDSPLHF,TGTGCCAGCAGCTGGAGGGACTGGGACTCACCCCTCCACTTT
TRBV5-6,few,TRBJ1-2,-,CASSIGRNGYTF,TGTGCCAGCAGCATCGGACGAAATGGCTACACCTTC
TRBV5-1,many,TRBJ2-1,-,CASSLQGDNYNEQFF,TGCGCCAGCAGCTTGCAAGGGGACAACTACAATGAGCAGTTCTTC
TRBV10-1,few,TRBJ2-3,TRBD1,CASRPPTKAPGQEKTDTQYF,TGCGCCAGCAGACCCCCCACTAAGGCTCCGGGACAGGAGAAGACAGATACGCAGTATTTT
TRBV6-1,-,TRBJ2-7,-,CASTVAPTTYEQYF,TGTGCCAGCACCGTGGCACCTACAACCTACGAGCAGTACTTC
TRBV30,many,TRBJ2-1,-,CAWTSGAGDNEQFF,TGTGCCTGGACTAGTGGAGCGGGCGACAATGAGCAGTTCTTC
TRBV6-1,-,TRBJ2-3,-,CASSEQYGDSTDTQYF,TGTGCCAGCAGTGAACAGTACGGGGATAGCACAGATACGCAGTATTTT
TRBV7-9,many,TRBJ2-7,-,CASSLPSTDEQYF,TGTGCCAGCAGCCTCCCCTCGACCGACGAGCAGTACTTC
TRBV2,many,TRBJ2-7,-,CASSPAGLSSYEQYF,TGTGCCAGCAGTCCAGCAGGACTTAGTTCGTACGAGCAGTACTTC
TRBV2,-,TRBJ2-7,TRBD1,CASSNRGHSYEQYF,TGTGCCAGCAGCAACAGGGGGCACTCCTACGAGCAGTACTTC
TRBV2,-,TRBJ2-1,TRBD2,CASSDSGSRDEQFF,TGTGCCAGCAGTGATAGCGGGAGTCGGGATGAGCAGTTCTTC
TRBV3-1,-,TRBJ2-3,-,CASSQRSDTQYF,TGTGCCAGCAGCCAAAGATCAGATACGCAGTATTTT
TRBV20-1,few,TRBJ1-2,-,CSLSPSGGGYGYTF,TGCAGCCTTTCGCCCTCCGGGGGTGGGTATGGCTACACCTTC
TRBV2,many,TRBJ2-1,TRBD2,CASSLAGVEQFF,TGTGCCAGCAGCCTAGCGGGAGTTGAGCAGTTCTTC
TRBV7-9,-,TRBJ1-1,TRBD1,CASSPGQGLRAFF,TGTGCCAGCAGCCCGGGACAGGGATTGAGAGCTTTCTTT
TRBV20-1,many,TRBJ2-1,-,CSAPYTGQTFF,TGCAGTGCCCCTTATACAGGGCAAACGTTCTTC
TRBV6-2/TRBV6-3,-,TRBJ2-7,TRBD2,CASSRGVPSYGQYF,TGTGCCAGCAGTCGGGGGGTCCCCTCCTACGGGCAGTACTTC
TRBV28,many,TRBJ1-6,-,CASSPPGMGGNSPLHF,TGTGCCAGCAGTCCCCCCGGTATGGGGGGCAATTCACCCCTCCACTTT
TRBV5-6,few,TRBJ2-7,TRBD2,CASSGGLDQRLFYEQYF,TGTGCCAGCAGCGGTGGACTAGACCAAAGGCTATTCTACGAGCAGTACTTC
TRBV29-1,-,TRBJ2-5,-,CSVEGTLRRETQYF,TGCAGCGTTGAAGGGACTCTCCGGAGGGAGACCCAGTACTTC
TRBV5-1,many,TRBJ2-1,-,CASSLDGEAGYNEQFF,TGCGCCAGCAGCTTGGATGGGGAGGCGGGGTACAATGAGCAGTTCTTC
TRBV11-2,many,TRBJ1-1,-,CASSLLGSLGSTEAFF,TGTGCCAGCAGCTTACTAGGGAGTTTGGGGAGCACTGAAGCTTTCTTT
TRBV18,few,TRBJ2-1,TRBD2,CASSQTSGSNQFF,TGTGCCAGCTCACAAACAAGCGGGAGCAATCAGTTCTTC
TRBV27,many,TRBJ2-7,-,CASSPNLSSYEQYF,TGTGCCAGCAGCCCGAATCTCTCGAGTTACGAGCAGTACTTC
TRBV11-2,many,TRBJ2-2,-,CASSSTGSENTGELFF,TGTGCCAGCAGCAGTACAGGGAGTGAAAACACCGGGGAGCTGTTTTTT
TRBV6-4,few,TRBJ2-5,TRBD2,CASSALAGAQETQYF,TGTGCCAGCAGTGCCCTAGCGGGAGCCCAAGAGACCCAGTACTTC
TRBV2,many,TRBJ2-7,TRBD1,CASSEALRDSSYEQYF,TGTGCCAGCAGTGAAGCGCTTCGGGACAGCTCCTACGAGCAGTACTTC